Following are 10 T cell receptor beta chains from one sample sequenced in a study of tumor-infiltrating lymphocytes in oesophageal squamous cell carcinoma. TCRdb called the PCR reads again in MiXCR, with one record for every CDR3 protein. The data hold 19,000 or so distinct CDR3 sequences, with 35% to 40% observed a single time. Sequencing was performed on esophageal tumor tissue. The source is a male donor with esophageal squamous cell carcinoma.

The table lists this clonotype with many counts. The CDR3 DNA sequence: TGTGCCAGCAGCTTCTACCGGGGGGTGGGAACCGGGGAGCTGTTTTTT. This codes for CASSFYRGVGTGELFF. The chain employs TRBV7-3 and TRBJ2-2; TRBD2 agrees at 7 bases. The CDR3 runs to 16 residues. The germline V gene encodes CDR1 SGHTA and CDR2 FQGTGA. The V gene end was trimmed by 3 bases and the J gene end by 5 bases; junction bases not matched to a gene: 9.

By its share, this clonotype is medium-sized (0.01 to 0.1%). The chain links TRBV12-3 or TRBV12-4 to TRBJ1-2, with D possibly matching TRBD1 (5 bases). This CDR3 contains 13 residues. V lost 7 bases and J lost 8, with 17 bases in between. This CDR3 is CASTTETARGYTF. The CDR3 DNA follows: TGTGCCAGCACCACCGAGACAGCAAGAGGCTACACCTTC.

This clonotype is a singleton in its sample. This likely comes from a read error, as the CDR3 has no conserved phenylalanine or tryptophan at its end. Because the CDR3's place on the DNA is in doubt, the DNA is left out and the CDR3 is given as listed by TCRdb. The chain links TRBV6-1 to TRBJ2-4; the DNA was not used to check the table's D call, TRBD2. CDR1 and CDR2 from the germline V gene are MNHNS and SASEGT. Termini included, the CDR3 measures 17 amino acids. The CDR3 loop is CASSEFRTSFYEQYFGN.

This clonotype is deemed medium-sized. The chain combines TRBV7-8 with TRBJ2-7; D may be TRBD2 (6 bases). With 7 bases removed from V and 4 bases from J, the gap between germline ends came to 14 bases. Germline V gene data show CDR1 as SGHVS and CDR2 as FQNEAQ. This CDR3 contains 13 residues. CDR3 DNA: TGTGCCAGCACCCCGGAGGGGACGTACGAGCAGTACTTC. Translated: CASTPEGTYEQYF.

This clonotype was found many times. This chain uses TRBV12-3 or TRBV12-4 with TRBJ2-7; no definite D call. The CDR3 totals 14 residues. V lost 5 bases to trimming and J lost 2 bases, with 13 bases between them. CDR3 DNA sequence: TGTGCCAGCAGTCAGACACTACCCGCCTACGAGCAGTACTTC. Its translation: CASSQTLPAYEQYF.

A note on this clonotype: The missing conserved phenylalanine or tryptophan at the end of this CDR3 makes a read error likely. No DNA is shown, since the ends of the CDR3 on it are uncertain; the CDR3 is the one TCRdb lists. The CDR3 here is CASSLGQFST. The chain carries TRBV7-6 and TRBJ2-6. Germline assignment: CDR1 SGHVS and CDR2 FNYEAQ. The CDR3 sequence runs 10 residues, both termini included.

This clonotype was seen many times. The gene calls are TRBV18 and TRBJ2-3; TRBD1 matches 10 bases. The CDR3 spans 15 residues. The trim removed 3 bases at V and 3 bases at J, leaving 3 bases unmatched. Germline CDR1 and CDR2: KGHSH and LQKENI. The DNA for the CDR3 is TGTGCCAGCTCACCGGACAGGGGGGAGACAGATACGCAGTATTTT. It codes for CASSPDRGETDTQYF.

Regarding this clonotype: This may stem from a read error, because a much larger clone lies one nucleotide away. The chain is built from TRBV5-1 and TRBJ2-4, with 7 bases aligning to TRBD2. The J call may be wrong; the DNA end is better matched by TRBJ2-1. The CDR3 length is 14 residues. Per germline, CDR1 SGHRS and CDR2 YFSETQ. In DNA form, the CDR3 reads TGCGCCAGCAGCTCAGGACTAGTCCCCTACGAGCAGTTCTTC. Protein product: CASSSGLVPYEQFF.

There are many counts of this clonotype. This may be a read error, as it is one base from a much larger clone. The chain uses TRBV12-5 and TRBJ2-7; no definite D call. The CDR3 spans 13 residues. Germline-derived CDR1 and CDR2 are LGHNT and FRNRAP. V was pared by 1 base and J by 7 bases, with 11 bases between. The CDR3 bases are TGTGCTAGTGGTTTGGGGAGATTCAATGAGCAGTACTTC. The encoded protein is CASGLGRFNEQYF. Based on the CDR3 plus reference TRBV12-5 and TRBJ2-7, the full variable domain is DARVTQTPRHKVTEMGQEVTMRCQPILGHNTVFWYRQTMMQGLELLAYFRNRAPLDDSGMPKDRFSAEMPDATLATLKIQPSEPRDSAVYFCASGLGRFNEQYFGPGTRLTVT.

About this clonotype: The missing conserved phenylalanine or tryptophan at the end of this CDR3 makes a read error likely. No DNA is shown, since the ends of the CDR3 on it are uncertain; the CDR3 is the one TCRdb lists. This sequence joins TRBV7-6 and TRBJ2-1; the table assigns TRBD1, which was not confirmed against the DNA. The CDR3 length equals 13 residues, ends included. Germline CDR1 and CDR2: SGHVS and FNYEAQ. The CDR3 loop reads CASRRLSNQEAAV.